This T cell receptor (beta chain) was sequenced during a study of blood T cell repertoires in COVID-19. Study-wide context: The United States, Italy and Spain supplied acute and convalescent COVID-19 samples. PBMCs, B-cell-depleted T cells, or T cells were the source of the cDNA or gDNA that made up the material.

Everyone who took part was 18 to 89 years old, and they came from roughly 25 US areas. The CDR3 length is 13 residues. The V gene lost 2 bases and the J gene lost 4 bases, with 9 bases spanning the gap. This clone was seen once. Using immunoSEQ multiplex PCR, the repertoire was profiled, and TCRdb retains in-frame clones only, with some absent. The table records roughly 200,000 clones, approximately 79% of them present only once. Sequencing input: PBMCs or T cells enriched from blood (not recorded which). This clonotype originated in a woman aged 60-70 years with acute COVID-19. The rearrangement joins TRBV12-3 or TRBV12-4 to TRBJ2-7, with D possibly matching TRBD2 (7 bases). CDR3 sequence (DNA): TGTGCCAGCAGTTTAAGGGGGGGATACGAGCAGTACTTC. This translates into CASSLRGGYEQYF.